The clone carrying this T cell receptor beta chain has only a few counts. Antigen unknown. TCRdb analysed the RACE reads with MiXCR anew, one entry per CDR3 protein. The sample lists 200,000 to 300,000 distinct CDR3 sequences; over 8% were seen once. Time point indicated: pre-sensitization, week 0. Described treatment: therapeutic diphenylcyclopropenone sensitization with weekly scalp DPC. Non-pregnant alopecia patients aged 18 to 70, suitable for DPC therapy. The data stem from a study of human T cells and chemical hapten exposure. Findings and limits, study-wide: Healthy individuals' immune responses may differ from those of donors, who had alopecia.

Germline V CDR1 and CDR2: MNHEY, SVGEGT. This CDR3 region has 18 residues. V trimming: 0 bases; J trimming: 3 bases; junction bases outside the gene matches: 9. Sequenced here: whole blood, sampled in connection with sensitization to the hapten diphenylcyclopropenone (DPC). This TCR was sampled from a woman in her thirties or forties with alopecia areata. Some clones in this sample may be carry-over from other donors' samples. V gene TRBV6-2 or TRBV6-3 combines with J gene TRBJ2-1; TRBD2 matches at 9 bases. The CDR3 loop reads CASSYSGTSSQGYNEQFF. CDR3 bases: TGTGCCAGCAGTTACTCCGGGACTAGCTCCCAGGGCTACAATGAGCAGTTCTTC.